This TCR beta chain was captured in a study of blood T cell repertoires in COVID-19. Looking at the study overall: Acute and convalescent COVID-19 specimens originated in the United States, Italy and Spain. PBMCs, B-cell-depleted T cells, or T cells provided the cDNA or gDNA that made up the material.

CDR1 and CDR2 (germline): MDHEN, SYDVKM. This CDR3 region has 13 residues. V lost 2 bases, J lost 9 bases, and 4 bases stayed unmatched. In the original workflow: Amplification of reference gene primers provided the estimated nucleated cell counts. Libraries were prepared by immunoSEQ multiplex PCR; TCRdb keeps only in-frame clonotypes and omits some of them. V and J calls and clone size are those listed in that table; D and trimming were worked out from the DNA. The data contain roughly 13,000 clones, around 83% of them singletons. This TCR came from a man in his forties with active or convalescent COVID-19. Sequencing was carried out using peripheral blood. The chain uses TRBV28 and TRBJ1-5, with TRBD1 identical over 7 bases. CDR3 nucleotide sequence: TGTGCCAGCAGTTTAGAGACAGGGTTGCCCCAGCATTTT. Translated, it gives CASSLETGLPQHF.